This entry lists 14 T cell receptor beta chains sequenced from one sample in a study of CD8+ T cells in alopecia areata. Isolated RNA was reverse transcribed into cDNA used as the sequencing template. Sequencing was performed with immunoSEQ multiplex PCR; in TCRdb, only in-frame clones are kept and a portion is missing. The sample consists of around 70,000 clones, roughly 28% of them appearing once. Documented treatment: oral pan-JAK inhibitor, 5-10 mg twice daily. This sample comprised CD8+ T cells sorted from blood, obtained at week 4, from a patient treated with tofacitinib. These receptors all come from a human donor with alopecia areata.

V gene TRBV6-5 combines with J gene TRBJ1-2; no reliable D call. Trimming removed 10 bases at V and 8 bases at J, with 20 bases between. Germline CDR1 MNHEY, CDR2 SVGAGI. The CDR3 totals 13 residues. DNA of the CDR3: TGTGCCAATCGCCGGGATGGGCCCCCGGGCTACACCTTC. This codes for CANRRDGPPGYTF.

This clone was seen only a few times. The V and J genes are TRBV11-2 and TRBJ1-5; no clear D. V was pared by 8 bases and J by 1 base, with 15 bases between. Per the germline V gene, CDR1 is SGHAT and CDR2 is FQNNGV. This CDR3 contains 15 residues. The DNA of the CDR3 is TGTGCCAGCGAAGAAGGGAGTGGAAGCAATCAGCCCCAGCATTTT. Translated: CASEEGSGSNQPQHF. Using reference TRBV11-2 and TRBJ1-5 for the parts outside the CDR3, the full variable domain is EAGVAQSPRYKIIEKRQSVAFWCNPISGHATLYWYQQILGQGPKLLIQFQNNGVVDDSQLPKDRFSAERLKGVDSTLKIQPAKLEDSAVYLCASEEGSGSNQPQHFGDGTRLSIL.

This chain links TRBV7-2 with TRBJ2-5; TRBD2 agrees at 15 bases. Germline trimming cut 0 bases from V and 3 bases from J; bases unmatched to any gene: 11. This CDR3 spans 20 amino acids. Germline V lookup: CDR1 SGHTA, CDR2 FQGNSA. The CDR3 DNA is TGTGCCAGCAGCTTAGCGCGTCGGACTAGCGGGAGGGCCGGGGAAGAGACCCAGTACTTC. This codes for CASSLARRTSGRAGEETQYF.

The CDR3 protein is CASSLDTGPRYNEQFF. The CDR3 nucleotides are TGTGCCAGCAGCTTAGATACGGGACCGAGGTACAATGAGCAGTTCTTC. J is TRBJ2-1 and V is TRBV11-2; D tentatively fits TRBD1 or TRBD2 (5 bases each). V shed 0 bases and J shed 4 bases, with 13 bases lying between them. Germline V gene data show CDR1 as SGHAT and CDR2 as FQNNGV. The CDR3 consists of 16 residues.

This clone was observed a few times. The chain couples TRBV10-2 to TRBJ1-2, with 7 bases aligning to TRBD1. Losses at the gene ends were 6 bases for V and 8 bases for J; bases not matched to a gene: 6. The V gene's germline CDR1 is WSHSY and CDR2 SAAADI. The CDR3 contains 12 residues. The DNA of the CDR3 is TGCGCCAGCAGAGGAGGGGGCGAGGGCTACACCTTC. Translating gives CASRGGGEGYTF.

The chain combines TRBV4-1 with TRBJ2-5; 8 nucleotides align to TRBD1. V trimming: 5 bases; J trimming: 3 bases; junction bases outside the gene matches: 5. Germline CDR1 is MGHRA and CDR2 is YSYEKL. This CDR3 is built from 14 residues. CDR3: CASSGVQGEETQYF. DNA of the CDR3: TGCGCCAGCAGCGGGGTACAGGGGGAAGAGACCCAGTACTTC.

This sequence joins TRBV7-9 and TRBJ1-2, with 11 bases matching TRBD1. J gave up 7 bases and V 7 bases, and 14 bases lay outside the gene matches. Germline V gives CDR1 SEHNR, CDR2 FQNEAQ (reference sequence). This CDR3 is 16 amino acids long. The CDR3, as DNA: TGTGCCAGCAACTACGGTCCCGGGACAGGGGGTTTTGGCTACACCTTC. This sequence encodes CASNYGPGTGGFGYTF. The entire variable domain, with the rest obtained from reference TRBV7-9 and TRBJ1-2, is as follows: DTGVSQNPRHKITKRGQNVTFRCDPISEHNRLYWYRQTLGQGPEFLTYFQNEAQLEKSRLLSDRFSAERPKGSFSTLEIQRTEQGDSAMYLCASNYGPGTGGFGYTFGSGTRLTVV.

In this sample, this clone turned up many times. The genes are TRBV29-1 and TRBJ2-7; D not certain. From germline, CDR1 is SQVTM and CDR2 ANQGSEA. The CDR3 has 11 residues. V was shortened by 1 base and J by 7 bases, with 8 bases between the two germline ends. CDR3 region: CSVEVDEEQYF. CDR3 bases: TGCAGCGTTGAAGTTGACGAAGAGCAGTACTTC.

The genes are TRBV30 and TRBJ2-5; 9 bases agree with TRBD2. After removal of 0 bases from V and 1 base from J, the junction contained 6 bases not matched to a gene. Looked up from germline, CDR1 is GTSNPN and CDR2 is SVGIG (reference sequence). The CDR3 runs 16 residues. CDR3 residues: CAWSVFAGGLQETQYF. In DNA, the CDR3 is TGTGCCTGGAGTGTCTTTGCGGGAGGGCTCCAAGAGACCCAGTACTTC.

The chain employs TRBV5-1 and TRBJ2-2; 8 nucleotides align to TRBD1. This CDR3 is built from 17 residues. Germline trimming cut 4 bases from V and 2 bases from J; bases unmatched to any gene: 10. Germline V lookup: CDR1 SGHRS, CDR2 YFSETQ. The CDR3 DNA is TGCGCCAGCAGCCCTCGGACAGGGACAATAAACACCGGGGAGCTGTTTTTT. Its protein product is CASSPRTGTINTGELFF. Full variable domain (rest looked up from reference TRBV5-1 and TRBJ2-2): KAGVTQTPRYLIKTRGQQVTLSCSPISGHRSVSWYQQTPGQGLQFLFEYFSETQRNKGNFPGRFSGRQFSNSRSEMNVSTLELGDSALYLCASSPRTGTINTGELFFGEGSRLTVL.

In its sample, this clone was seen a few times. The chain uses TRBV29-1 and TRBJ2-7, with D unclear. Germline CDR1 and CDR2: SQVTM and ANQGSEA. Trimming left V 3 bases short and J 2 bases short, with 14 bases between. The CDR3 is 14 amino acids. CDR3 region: CSVEVDRNPYEQYF. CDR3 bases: TGCAGCGTTGAGGTCGATAGGAACCCCTACGAGCAGTACTTC.

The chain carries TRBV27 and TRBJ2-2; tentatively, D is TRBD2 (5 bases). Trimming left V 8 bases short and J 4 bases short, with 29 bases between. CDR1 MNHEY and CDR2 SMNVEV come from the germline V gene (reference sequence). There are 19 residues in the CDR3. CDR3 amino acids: CASCSLRETFTPLTGELFF. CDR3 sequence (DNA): TGTGCCAGCTGCTCCCTGAGGGAAACCTTCACACCACTCACCGGGGAGCTGTTTTTT.

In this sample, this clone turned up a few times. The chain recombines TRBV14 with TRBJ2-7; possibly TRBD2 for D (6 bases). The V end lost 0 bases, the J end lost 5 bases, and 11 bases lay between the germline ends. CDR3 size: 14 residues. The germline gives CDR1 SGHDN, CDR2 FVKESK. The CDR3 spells CASSQEGGLNEQYF. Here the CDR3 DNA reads TGTGCCAGCAGCCAAGAGGGGGGACTCAACGAGCAGTACTTC.

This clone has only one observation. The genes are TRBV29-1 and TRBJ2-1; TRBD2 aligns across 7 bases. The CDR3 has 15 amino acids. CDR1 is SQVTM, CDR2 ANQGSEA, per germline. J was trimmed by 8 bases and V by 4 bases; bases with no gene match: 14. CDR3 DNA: TGCAGCGTTGTTCAGATTGGCGGGAGTGAGGATGAGCAGTTCTTC. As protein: CSVVQIGGSEDEQFF.